The T cell receptor beta chain described here comes from a study of T cells after yellow fever vaccination (dated 2019 in TCRdb). Notes on the research overall: Libraries from fractions with low cell numbers were prepared with the SMART-Seq v4 Ultra Low Input RNA kit. Blood was drawn at multiple timepoints before and after primary and secondary immunization, with bulk PBMC replicates and cell subsets isolated. To follow T-cell clones before and after primary and booster YFV17D yellow fever vaccination, bulk TCR alpha and beta repertoires were sequenced over time. Two healthy male donors, one aged 18 to 30 and one aged 30 to 40 years, were included in the cohort. Paper-wide results and their limitations: Compared with the primary T-cell response, the secondary T-cell response was faster but weaker, reaching its peak on day 5 rather than on day 15. Computational filtering was needed because FACS-sorted repertoires could contain abundant contaminating clonotypes from the bulk population. Most clones expanded after primary vaccination were re-detected after the booster (almost 98% of CD4 and 88% of CD8), suggesting broad memory maintenance. A small share of clonotypes occurred in both CD4 and CD8 compartments, likely arising from convergent recombination. Because only a couple of donors were included in the study, the extent to which the findings can be generalized is limited.

The treatment or condition label on this specimen signifies: live attenuated yellow fever vaccine strain. Two biological replicates of bulk PBMCs were collected at each blood-draw timepoint. PBMCs were isolated from peripheral blood using a standard Ficoll-Paque protocol. RNA was extracted with TriZol from bulk PBMCs, CD4 and CD8 fractions, and dextramer-positive and dextramer-negative fractions. V is shortened by 0 bases, J by 8 bases, and the region joining them spans 16 bases. The CDR3, from cysteine to phenylalanine, totals 16 residues. Only CDR3 DNA remains: 48 bases, in frame from the first base. According to the germline V gene, CDR1 reads SGHVS and CDR2 reads FQNEAQ. TCR cDNA was synthesized by 5'RACE template switching, through which a universal primer site and unique molecular identifiers were introduced. Priming for cDNA synthesis came from both the TCR alpha and TCR beta constant segments. Libraries were amplified in two PCR steps, with sample barcodes and sequencing adapters added in the second step. Sequencing of the libraries was done on either Illumina HiSeq 2500 (2x100 bp) or NovaSeq (2x150 bp). On the authors' methods: MIGEC was used to demultiplex reads and collapse the reads into UMI consensus sequences, and MiXCR was used for V(D)J alignment. Vaccine-responding clonotypes were identified with edgeR using replicate PBMC samples, with FDR below 0.01 and a log2 fold change above 5 up to day 15 being required. CD4 or CD8 identity was assigned to each bulk clonotype according to whether the clonotype was present at higher abundance in the sequenced CD4 repertoire or the sequenced CD8 repertoire. TCRdb trimmed the raw reads at Q25, called clones with MiXCR and kept productive beta chains. Duplicate CDR3 protein sequences are folded into a single record with the most common DNA and genes. Here the V and J calls rest on TCRdb's processing, not on the authors' analysis. The table for this sample lists 450,000 to 650,000 distinct CDR3 sequences; approximately 13% of them were counted only once. The leading ten clones occupy more than 13% of the sample.

There are a few counts of this clonotype. The clone's antigen remains unknown. The input lacks base qualities; no much larger clone sits a single base away. The TCR originated in a man aged 25 to 45 who received the YFV17D yellow fever vaccine. The receptor chain draws on TRBV7-8 and TRBJ1-4; the best D guess is TRBD1, with 5 bases matching. Specimen: PBMCs, collected on the day of the yellow fever booster vaccination. The CDR3 reads as follows: CASSLALERTLEKLFF. The base sequence is TGTGCCAGCAGCTTAGCGCTTGAAAGGACACTCGAAAAACTGTTTTTT.